The rows below give T cell receptor beta chains drawn from one sample of a study of OX40 agonist ivuxolimab in advanced cancers. Clones were sequenced by immunoSEQ multiplex PCR, and TCRdb holds only the in-frame ones, with some missing. The sample shows tens of thousands of clones, approximately 90% of them seen only once. The source was CD4+ or CD8+ T cells sorted from blood, collected in a trial of the OX40 agonist ivuxolimab. The receptors come from an adult with an advanced solid tumor such as melanoma, head and neck, liver or kidney cancer. Both conserved end residues are trimmed from each CDR3. The order of the fields is V gene, clone size, CDR3 protein. Size is stated for part of the rows, as once, few or many counts, or as a class when the clone is expanded.

>TRBV7-9|.
ASSLILISTNEQF
>TRBV5-6|few
ASSLVAIPDTQY
>TRBV12-5|.
ASAEGGYYEQC
>TRBV7-2|.
ASSDREGPVFSDTQY
>TRBV6-4|few
ASSDSGTEYNEQF
>TRBV4-3|.
ASSQGYRDNLYEQY
>TRBV16|once
ASSQSGGGQHLAKNIQY
>TRBV6-5|.
ASSYVRDLRTEAF
>TRBV27|.
ASSLKAYNEQF
>TRBV9|.
ASSDGMGEAPDEQY
>TRBV5-5|.
ASSSAGTSGDTQY
>TRBV7-9|.
ASSSGQRDEDNEKLF
>TRBV14|.
ASSSLGPWGELF
>TRBV6-1|.
ASSERLPYEQY
>TRBV19|once
ASSLGLAGRNEQF
>TRBV29-1|.
SVEREYGYT
>TRBV4-3|once
ASSQGFGSLNEQY
>TRBV6-6|.
ASSYSEDSRYEQF
>TRBV7-9|.
ASSPPGGANTGELF
>TRBV30|.
AWSVLSYYGYT
>TRBV13|.
ASSLESYEQY
>TRBV4-2|.
ASSQGLAGHTDTQY
>TRBV7-9|.
ASSLDRLAGVNEQF
>TRBV5-8|.
ASSWGGEINTEAF
>TRBV28|.
ASSPTLRVRAYEQY
>TRBV5-4|.
ASSPETYNEQF
>TRBV5-5|.
ASSFGFGVNTEAF
>TRBV2|.
ASSESGRLQHGTDTQY
>TRBV6-6|.
ASSSSPQETQY
>TRBV5-1|.
ASRFDRAYEQY
>TRBV6-5|.
ASSYSDSNYGYT
>TRBV27|.
ASSSSVGYNEQF
>TRBV18|.
ASSPISWASGRTDTQY
>TRBV5-1|.
ASQQGGNSPLH
>TRBV6-5|.
ASSMSGGSANEQF
>TRBV6-5|.
ASSVLAEGSYEQY
>TRBV11-2|.
ASSRPGLAAYEQY
>TRBV7-9|.
ASSAKLAGLISSTDTQY
>TRBV7-9|.
ASSFGSSYT
>TRBV9|.
ASSLDGAHNEKLF
>TRBV14|.
ASSQLALIEQY
>TRBV7-8|.
ASSPLYTEAF
>TRBV27|.
ASSFGVGNTIY
>TRBV19|.
ASSIGWGAYLPEKLF
>TRBV18|.
ASSRTGLAGLEQY
>TRBV4-3|.
ASSQDRGGCEDTEAF
>TRBV5-6|.
ASSLLGDFAEAF
>TRBV7-9|.
ASSPPNRVGAYEQY
>TRBV6-4|.
ASSNRDTSPTTEAF
>TRBV7-2|medium-sized
ASSFGEGPETQY
>TRBV6-6|.
ASRRSSDTQY
>TRBV25-1|.
ASQGGAKNIQY